Below, one TCR beta chain is given with its context. The entry originates in a study of blood T cell repertoires in COVID-19. One Seattle source followed patients from active infection through their disease course. The germline V gene encodes CDR1 SEHNR and CDR2 FQNEAQ (reference sequence). The V end lost 6 bases, the J end lost 2 bases, and 16 bases lay between the germline ends. The CDR3 is 15 residues long. As originally analysed: Nucleated cell counts were estimated from reference gene primer amplification. The data were produced by immunoSEQ multiplex PCR, yet TCRdb's version contains in-frame clones alone and is incomplete. Clonal size and the V and J genes are those of that table, whereas D and trimming came from the DNA. The repertoire holds 250,000 to 400,000 clones, with roughly 90% as singletons.

This receptor was taken from a woman aged 30 to 39 with COVID-19, enrolled during active disease. The V call is TRBV7-9, the J call TRBJ1-2, with D tentatively TRBD1 (5 bases). Specimen: peripheral blood. The CDR3 DNA sequence: TGTGCCAGCAGGGTGTCTAGGGCAGGGAACTATGGCTACACCTTC. This sequence encodes CASRVSRAGNYGYTF.